This paragraph covers one T cell receptor (beta chain) sequence. The antigen remains unidentified. These data originate in a study of cytomegalovirus exposure and HLA in healthy donors. Broader study findings: The listing of roughly 160 TCR beta chains classed them as cytomegalovirus-associated. According to a subsequent analysis, TCR clusters from the first cohort were inclined to appear together in the 120 or so validation repertoires. Cytomegalovirus status was reportedly diagnosed by the classifier with high sensitivity and specificity. In vitro confirmation showed three CMV-associated chains to be CMV antigen specific.

Losses at the gene ends were 6 bases for V and 1 base for J; bases not matched to a gene: 8. This CDR3 contains 16 residues. Germline V gives CDR1 MNHEY, CDR2 SMNVEV (reference sequence). Here immunoSEQ multiplex PCR was the method, and the copy in TCRdb shows in-frame clones only, minus some. The repertoire holds a few hundred thousand clones, with approximately 88% as singletons. The chain joins TRBV27 to TRBJ1-1; 10 bases map to TRBD1. This TCR came from a woman younger than 35 in good health and CMV-seronegative. The sample taken for sequencing was PBMCs. For the CDR3, the DNA is TGTGCCAGCAGGGACCGGGACAGGGGAGGGAACACTGAAGCTTTCTTT. Translation gives CASRDRDRGGNTEAFF.